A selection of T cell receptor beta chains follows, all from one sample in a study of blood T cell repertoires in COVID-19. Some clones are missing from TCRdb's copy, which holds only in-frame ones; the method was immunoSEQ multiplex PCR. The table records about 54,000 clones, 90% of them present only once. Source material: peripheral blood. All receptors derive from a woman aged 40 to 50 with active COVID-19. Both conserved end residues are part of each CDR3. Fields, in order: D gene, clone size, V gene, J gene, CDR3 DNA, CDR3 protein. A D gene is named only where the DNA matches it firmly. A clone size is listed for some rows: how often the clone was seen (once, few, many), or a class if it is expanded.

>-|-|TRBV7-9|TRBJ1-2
TGTGCCAGCAGCCAAACCGGAGGGACGCATAGTGGCTACACCTTC
CASSQTGGTHSGYTF
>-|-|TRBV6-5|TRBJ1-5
TGTGCCAGCAGTTTCCGTCTTGATCAGCCCCAGCATTTT
CASSFRLDQPQHF
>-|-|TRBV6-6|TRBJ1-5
TGTGCCAGCTCAATACCCACCGGGGGTCAGCCCCAGCATTTT
CASSIPTGGQPQHF
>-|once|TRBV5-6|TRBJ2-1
TGTGCCAGCAGCTTGATCGGGGTTAGTGGCTACAATGAGCAGTTCTTC
CASSLIGVSGYNEQFF
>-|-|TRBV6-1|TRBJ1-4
TGTGCCAGCAGTGAAGTAGTCGGTCGGACTAATGAAAAACTGTTTTTT
CASSEVVGRTNEKLFF
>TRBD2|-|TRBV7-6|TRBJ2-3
TGTGCCAGCAGTCTTCGACTAGCGGGGGGCCCAACCTACACAGATACGCAGTATTTT
CASSLRLAGGPTYTDTQYF
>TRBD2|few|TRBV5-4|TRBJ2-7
TGTGCCAGCAGGGCGGGGGTCTCCTACGAGCAGTACTTC
CASRAGVSYEQYF
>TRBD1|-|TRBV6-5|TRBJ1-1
TGTGCCAGCAGTACCGGGACAGGGAACACTGAAGCTTTCTTT
CASSTGTGNTEAFF
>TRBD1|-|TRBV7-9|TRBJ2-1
TGTGCCAGCGGAATGGGGACAGGGGTCAATGAGCAGTTCTTC
CASGMGTGVNEQFF
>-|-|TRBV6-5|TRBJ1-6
TGTGCCAGCAGTTACCGTTCCTATAATTCACCCCTCCACTTT
CASSYRSYNSPLHF
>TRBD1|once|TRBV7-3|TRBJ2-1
TGTGCCAGCAGCTTAATCGGGACAGGGGACAATGAGCAGTTCTTC
CASSLIGTGDNEQFF
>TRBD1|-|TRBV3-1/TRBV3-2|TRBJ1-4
TGTGCCAGCAGCCCCGGGACAGGTTTTGCAACTAATGAAAAACTGTTTTTT
CASSPGTGFATNEKLFF
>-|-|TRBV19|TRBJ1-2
TGTGCCAGTAGTATCTCAACAGGAACTTCTAACTATGGCTACACCTTC
CASSISTGTSNYGYTF
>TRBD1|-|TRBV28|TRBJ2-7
TGTGCCAGCAGTTCCCCCGGGACAGGGTTCAACGAGCAGTACTTC
CASSSPGTGFNEQYF
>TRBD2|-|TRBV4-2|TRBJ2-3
TGTGCCAGCAGCCGAAGACTAGCGGGGGGCACAGATACGCAGTATTTT
CASSRRLAGGTDTQYF
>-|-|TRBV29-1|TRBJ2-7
TGCAGTCGGAGGAACCACGAGCAGTACTTC
CSRRNHEQYF
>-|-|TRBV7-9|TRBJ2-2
TGTGCCAGCAGCTTAGTTGGACTCACTAGACCCACCGGGGAGCTGTTTTTT
CASSLVGLTRPTGELFF
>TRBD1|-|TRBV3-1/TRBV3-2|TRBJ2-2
TGTGCCAGCAGCCGGACAGGGAACACCGGGGAGCTGTTTTTT
CASSRTGNTGELFF
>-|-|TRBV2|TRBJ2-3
TGTGCCAGCAGTCTGGGGAGTGGGGATACGCAGTATTTT
CASSLGSGDTQYF
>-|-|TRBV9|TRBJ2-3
TGTGCCAGCAGGGGACACCGCACAGATACGCAGTATTTT
CASRGHRTDTQYF
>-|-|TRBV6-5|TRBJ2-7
TGTGCCAGCAAAACCAGGGGATCCTATACGAAGCAGTACTTC
CASKTRGSYTKQYF
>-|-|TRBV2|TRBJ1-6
TGTGCCAGCAGTGATAGGAGAGGCAGGGTGAGCTCCTATAATTCACCCCTCCACTTT
CASSDRRGRVSSYNSPLHF
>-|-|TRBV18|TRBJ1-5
TGTGCCAGCTCCCCGGCGGGACGTAGCAATCAGCCCCAGCATTTT
CASSPAGRSNQPQHF
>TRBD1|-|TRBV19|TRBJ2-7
TGTGCCAGTACCCCTGGGGGACAGGGCGTCGAGCAGTACTTC
CASTPGGQGVEQYF
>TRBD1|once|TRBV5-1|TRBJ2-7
TGCGCCAGCAGCACCGGACAGGGAACCCTCGAGCAGTACTTC
CASSTGQGTLEQYF
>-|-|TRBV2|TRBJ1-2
TGTGCCAGCCAACAGGACTATGGCTACACCTTC
CASQQDYGYTF
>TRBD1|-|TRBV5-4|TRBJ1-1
TGTGCCAGCAGCTTACAGGGGGGGTTGAACACTGAAGCTTTCTTT
CASSLQGGLNTEAFF
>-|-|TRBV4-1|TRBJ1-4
TGCGCCAGCAGCCCCCGGCCAGGGTCAACTAATGAAAAACTGTTTTTT
CASSPRPGSTNEKLFF
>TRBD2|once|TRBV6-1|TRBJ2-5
TGTGCCAGCAGTGAAGATCTAGCGGGGGGAGAGACCCAGTACTTC
CASSEDLAGGETQYF
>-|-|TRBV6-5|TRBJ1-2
TGTGCCAGCAGTCCCTTAGGGGCTCATGGCTACACCTTC
CASSPLGAHGYTF
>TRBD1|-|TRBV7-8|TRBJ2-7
TGTGCCAGCAGCCCGGACAGGGGCCTTTACGAGCAGTACTTC
CASSPDRGLYEQYF
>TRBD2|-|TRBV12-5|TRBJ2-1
TGTGCTAGTGGTTTGGTAGGACTAGCGGGGGGGAACCGCTACAATGAGCAGTTCTTC
CASGLVGLAGGNRYNEQFF
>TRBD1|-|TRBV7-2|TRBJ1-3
TGTGCCAGCAGCCGGGACAGGGGCGGAAACACCATATATTTT
CASSRDRGGNTIYF
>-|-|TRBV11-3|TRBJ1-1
TGTGCCAGCTCGGGTCCCGCCGCTGAAGCTTTCTTT
CASSGPAAEAFF
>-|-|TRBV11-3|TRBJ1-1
TGTGCCAGCAGCGCCAGGGGTCGAGGCAGCGGCATGAACACTGAAGCTTTCTTT
CASSARGRGSGMNTEAFF
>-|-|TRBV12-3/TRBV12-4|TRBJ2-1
TGTGCCGGGGCCTTCCAGGGGTCCAATGAGCAGTTCTTC
CAGAFQGSNEQFF
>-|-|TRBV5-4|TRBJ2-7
TGTGCCAGCAGCTTGTGGCACAGCTCCTACGAGCAGTACTTC
CASSLWHSSYEQYF
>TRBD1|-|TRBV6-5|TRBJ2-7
TGTGCCAGCAGGGGGGGACAGGGCTACGAGCAGTACTTC
CASRGGQGYEQYF
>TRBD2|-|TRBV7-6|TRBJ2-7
TGTGCCAGCAGCTTAAGGGGCGGGGGGTCCTACGAGCAGTACTTC
CASSLRGGGSYEQYF
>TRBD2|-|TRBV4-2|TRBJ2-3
TGTGCCAGCAGCCAAGGGCGATTAGGTGACCAGCGGGGGTATACGCAGTATTTT
CASSQGRLGDQRGYTQYF
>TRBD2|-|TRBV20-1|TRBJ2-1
TGCAGTGCTAGTCTAGCGGGGGGTGGGGAGCAGTTCTTC
CSASLAGGGEQFF
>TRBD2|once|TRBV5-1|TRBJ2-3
TGCGCCAGCAGCTTTGAGCGGGGGGGCACAGATACGCAGTATTTT
CASSFERGGTDTQYF
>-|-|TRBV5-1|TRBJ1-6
TGCGCCAGCAGCTTGGCCGCAGGGAGGGGGGTTAATTCACCCCTCCACTTT
CASSLAAGRGVNSPLHF
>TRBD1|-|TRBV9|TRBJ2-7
TGTGCCAGCAACCGACAGGGGGAGTACGAGCAGTACTTC
CASNRQGEYEQYF
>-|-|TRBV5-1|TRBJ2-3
TGCGCCAGCAGCTTGTCCCAGGACTCAGATACGCAGTATTTT
CASSLSQDSDTQYF